Here is one T cell receptor beta chain with its context. The target of this receptor is not known. Per-base quality was not reported, and no clone a single base away is much larger than it. The data were obtained in a study of blood T cell repertoires in COVID-19 (dated by TCRdb to about 2020). With regard to the full study: Collaborator samples came from the United States, Italy and Spain and covered acute and convalescent phases of COVID-19. The material from the prospective study consisted of cDNA or gDNA derived from T cells, B-cell-depleted T cells, or PBMCs. The dataset comprised deeply sampled blood TCRbeta repertoires from subjects exposed to, actively infected with, or recovered from COVID-19. The repertoires were released in a freely available public database intended as a resource for research on the immune response to SARS-CoV-2. Samples were obtained from the ongoing ImmuneRACE study (first 160 participants) and from roughly 1,300 subjects provided by 6 global collaborators. A de-identified subject ID, COVID-19 status, age in years and sex were almost always included in the sample metadata. Where available, HLA class I and class II types were obtained from metadata supplied by the sample provider rather than from assay-based typing.

CDR1 MDHEN and CDR2 SYDVKM are derived from the germline V gene. Between the V and J ends, shortened by 8 bases and 0 bases respectively, the junction contains 8 bases. Reading from cysteine to phenylalanine, the CDR3 counts 14 amino acids. Of the read, only the CDR3 DNA is kept; its 42 bases are in frame from base 1. TCRbeta CDR3 regions were amplified from genomic DNA by means of the immunoSEQ Assay, a bias-controlled multiplex PCR. On the study's bioinformatics: The number of nucleated cells in each sample was estimated from the amplification of reference gene primers within the assay. To quantify the absolute abundance of each unique TCRbeta CDR3 rearrangement, sequence reads were collapsed and filtered. For each sample, productive Simpson clonality was calculated as the square root of Simpson's diversity index across productive rearrangements. In its TCRdb copy, this immuneACCESS table keeps in-frame sequences only and misses some clones. Where compared with another copy, unresolved V genes explain less than half of these, and the others have no known cause. That table supplies the V and J calls and clone size; D and trimming were determined from the DNA. The sample table shows under 250,000 clones, and about 90% are seen once. The top ten clonotypes cover under 3.5% of the sample.

In Seattle, one collaborating source enrolled patients while the infection was active and tracked those patients longitudinally over the course of disease. The collaborating institutions used their own protocols to collect whole blood in K2EDTA tubes. For TCRbeta analysis, collaborators shipped samples in one of three forms: frozen whole blood, isolated PBMCs, or DNA extracted from either of those sample types. Broader findings and caveats from the paper: The quantity of clinical and demographic metadata differed by source and by participant and was supplied without curation.

The source is a man aged 25 to 45 with COVID-19, enrolled during active disease. Recombination connected TRBV28 to TRBJ2-6, with no D gene named confidently. The specimen sequenced was peripheral blood. The CDR3 reads CASQVPSGANVLTF. The nucleotide sequence is TGTGCCAGCCAGGTGCCCTCTGGGGCCAACGTCCTGACTTTC.